The 16 T cell receptor beta chains below all came from one sample that was sequenced in a study of blood T cells in healthy people across ages. Next came a second PCR, run for about 6 to 11 cycles, which used a sample-barcoded 5' primer along with a J-beta primer mix. TCRdb re-derived calls from the 5' RACE reads in MiXCR, one entry per CDR3 protein. This table has about 630,000 distinct CDR3 sequences, about 21% appearing once. Sequencing was carried out using blood. Receptors originate from a man between 65 and 79 years old in good health.

The V and J genes are TRBV14 and TRBJ2-1; D might be TRBD1 (5 bases). With 3 bases removed from V and 3 bases from J, the gap between germline ends came to 12 bases. Germline-derived CDR1 and CDR2 are SGHDN and FVKESK. The CDR3 length is 15 residues. This CDR3 is CASSQDKTYYNEQFF. The CDR3 region has the DNA TGTGCCAGCAGCCAGGACAAGACCTACTACAATGAGCAGTTCTTC. The entire variable domain, with the rest obtained from reference TRBV14 and TRBJ2-1, is as follows: EAGVTQFPSHSVIEKGQTVTLRCDPISGHDNLYWYRRVMGKEIKFLLHFVKESKQDESGMPNNRFLAERTGGTYSTLKVQPAELEDSGVYFCASSQDKTYYNEQFFGPGTRLTVL.

The chain is built from TRBV4-1 and TRBJ2-3, with D unclear. The CDR3 spans 16 residues. The ends were cut back, 0 bases at V and 2 bases at J, with 12 bases in the middle. Looked up from germline, CDR1 is MGHRA and CDR2 is YSYEKL. The chain's CDR3 is CASSQDFRAITDTQYF. The CDR3 DNA sequence: TGCGCCAGCAGCCAAGATTTCCGGGCTATCACAGATACGCAGTATTTT.

The rearrangement uses TRBV24-1 and TRBJ1-1; D is uncertain. The germline V gene has CDR1 KGHDR and CDR2 SFDVKD. Trimming left V 4 bases short and J 0 bases short, with 8 bases between. The CDR3 is made up of 14 amino acids. Here the CDR3 reads CATSDTGMNTEAFF. Here the CDR3 DNA reads TGTGCCACCAGTGACACTGGGATGAACACTGAAGCTTTCTTT.

This chain links TRBV5-5 with TRBJ2-5; D is unresolved. CDR3 length: 14 amino acids. V was clipped by 4 bases and J by 5 bases, with 15 bases between them. CDR1 and CDR2 from the germline V gene are SGHKS and YYEKEE (reference sequence). The CDR3 sequence is CASSLPTLEETQYF. The DNA for the CDR3 is TGTGCCAGCAGCCTACCCACCCTAGAGGAGACCCAGTACTTC.

This clonotype came up a few times. This rearrangement joins TRBV27 to TRBJ2-7; 9 bases match TRBD1. Germline CDR1 reads MNHEY; CDR2 reads SMNVEV (reference sequence). The CDR3 is 15 residues long. V lost 3 bases, J lost 0 bases, and 3 bases stayed unmatched. The CDR3 DNA sequence: TGTGCCAGCAGTTTCCGGACAGGGGACTCCTACGAGCAGTACTTC. It codes for CASSFRTGDSYEQYF.

The chain has TRBV7-7 and TRBJ2-5; D is uncertain. CDR3 length: 12 residues. From germline, CDR1 is SSHAT and CDR2 FNYEAQ (reference sequence). The CDR3 reads CATTPNQETQYF. Written as DNA, the CDR3 is TGTGCTACCACGCCGAATCAAGAGACCCAGTACTTC.

For this clonotype: Germline and junction disagree at one end, which may indicate a read error. The rearrangement uses TRBV7-3 and TRBJ2-3, with 7 bases matching TRBD1. CDR3 size: 17 residues. Germline V gene data show CDR1 as SGHTA and CDR2 as FQGTGA. The CDR3 DNA reads as TGTGCCAGCAGCCCCCGCACACCGAGAGGGGGCACAGATACCCAGTATTTT. Its protein product is CASSPRTPRGGTDTQYF.

This clonotype was seen more than once but under ten times. The chain recombines TRBV19 with TRBJ1-5; D is unresolved. From germline, CDR1 is LNHDA and CDR2 SQIVND (reference sequence). This CDR3 region has 14 residues. V lost 4 bases and J 2 bases, leaving 9 bases between the germline ends. The CDR3 region has the DNA TGTGCCAGTAGTAACAGAGTCGGCAATCAGCCCCAGCATTTT. Encoded protein: CASSNRVGNQPQHF.

This clonotype was observed a handful of times. The rearrangement joins TRBV6-2 or TRBV6-3 to TRBJ2-5, with 11 bases that match TRBD2. CDR3 length equals 19 residues. CDR1 is MNHEY, CDR2 SVGEGT, per germline. J was trimmed by 2 bases and V by 0 bases; bases with no gene match: 11. CDR3 loop: CASSYSLTSGTNGQETQYF. The CDR3 nucleotides are TGTGCCAGCAGTTACTCATTGACTAGCGGGACGAACGGGCAAGAGACCCAGTACTTC.

As concerns this clonotype: The junction shows a germline mismatch at one end, possibly a read error. The chain employs TRBV7-9 and TRBJ2-1, with 15 positions matching TRBD2. The CDR3 length is 18 residues. Germline V gene data show CDR1 as SEHNR and CDR2 as FQNEAQ (reference sequence). The CDR3 protein is CASSSGLAGGPSYNEQSF. The CDR3 nucleotides are TGTGCCAGCAGCTCAGGACTAGCGGGAGGGCCCTCCTACAATGAGCAGTCCTTC.

This chain links TRBV20-1 with TRBJ2-5, with D perhaps matching TRBD1 or TRBD2 (5 bases each). The germline CDR1 and CDR2 sequences are DFQATT and SNEGSKA (reference sequence). Trimming pared 4 bases from V and 4 bases from J, leaving 13 bases between. This CDR3 comprises 13 residues. CDR3 sequence (DNA): TGCAGTGCTATCGGGGCAAGGGGAGAGACCCAGTACTTC. It specifies CSAIGARGETQYF.

The chain uses TRBV7-9 and TRBJ1-1; no clear D gene. V shed 5 bases and J shed 3 bases, with 10 bases lying between them. Germline loops: CDR1 SEHNR, CDR2 FQNEAQ (reference sequence). The CDR3 totals 13 residues. The CDR3 here is CASSTGPDTEAFF. CDR3 DNA sequence: TGTGCCAGCAGCACTGGACCGGACACTGAAGCTTTCTTT.

V usage is TRBV3-1 and J usage is TRBJ2-5, with D hard to call. The V gene lost 5 bases and the J gene lost 5 bases, with 12 bases spanning the gap. Germline CDR1 and CDR2: LGHDT and YNNKEL (reference sequence). The length of the CDR3 is 13 residues. Here the CDR3 reads CASSSYSVETQYF. In nucleotides, the CDR3 is TGTGCCAGCAGCTCGTATAGTGTTGAGACCCAGTACTTC.

This clonotype has just a few counts. This rearrangement joins TRBV5-1 to TRBJ1-6; a possible D gene is TRBD1 (5 bases). Germline V gives CDR1 SGHRS, CDR2 YFSETQ. This CDR3 contains 14 residues. With 6 bases removed from V and 9 bases from J, the gap between germline ends came to 16 bases. CDR3 nucleotide sequence: TGCGCCAGCACCGCGGATGGGGGGACTTCACCCCTCCACTTT. Protein sequence: CASTADGGTSPLHF.

This clonotype was seen only a few times. The V and J genes are TRBV20-1 and TRBJ2-5, with 9 positions matching TRBD2. Trimming at V came to 2 bases and at J to 2 bases, leaving 6 bases not matched to a gene. Germline CDR1 is DFQATT and CDR2 is SNEGSKA (reference sequence). The CDR3 runs to 15 residues. The CDR3 DNA is TGCAGTGCTAGACCTATAACTAGCGGGCAAGAGACCCAGTACTTC. Its protein is CSARPITSGQETQYF.

This clonotype was observed many times. V is TRBV20-1 and J is TRBJ2-5, with D hard to call. The CDR3 spans 10 residues. Trimming pared 6 bases from V and 3 bases from J, leaving 5 bases between. Germline CDR1 DFQATT, CDR2 SNEGSKA (reference sequence). The CDR3 loop is CSAEKETQYF. The DNA of the CDR3 is TGCAGTGCGGAAAAAGAGACCCAGTACTTC.